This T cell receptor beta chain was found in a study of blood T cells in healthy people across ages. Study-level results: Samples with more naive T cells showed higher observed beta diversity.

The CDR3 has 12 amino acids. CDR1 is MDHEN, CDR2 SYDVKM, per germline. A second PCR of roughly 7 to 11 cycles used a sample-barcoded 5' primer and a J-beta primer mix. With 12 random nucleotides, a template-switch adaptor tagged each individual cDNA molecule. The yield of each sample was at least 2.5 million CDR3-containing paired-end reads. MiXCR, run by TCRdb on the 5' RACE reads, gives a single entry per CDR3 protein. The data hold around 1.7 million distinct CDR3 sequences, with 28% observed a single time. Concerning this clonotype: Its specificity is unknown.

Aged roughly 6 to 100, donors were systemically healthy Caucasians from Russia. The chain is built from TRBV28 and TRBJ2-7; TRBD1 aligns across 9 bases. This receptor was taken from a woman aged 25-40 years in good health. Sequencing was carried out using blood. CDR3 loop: CAGGTGIHEQYF. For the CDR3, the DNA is TGTGCTGGAGGGACAGGGATCCACGAGCAGTACTTC.